This TCR beta chain emerged from a study of T cell responses to AZD1222 COVID-19 vaccine. Trimming took 7 bases from V and 4 from J, leaving 13 bases between them. This CDR3 contains 13 residues. Produced via immunoSEQ multiplex PCR; TCRdb's table is partial and in-frame only. The repertoire holds 90,000 to 130,000 clones, 80% to 95% seen once, with about 7.8% in the top ten. The origin of this receptor is an adult in good health. The chain links TRBV12-3 or TRBV12-4 to TRBJ1-1; perhaps TRBD1 as D (6 bases). The source was peripheral blood, collected on day 0 of AZD1222 vaccination. The chain's CDR3 is CASTIQGGTEAFF. The CDR3 coding sequence is TGTGCCAGCACCATACAGGGTGGCACTGAAGCTTTCTTT.